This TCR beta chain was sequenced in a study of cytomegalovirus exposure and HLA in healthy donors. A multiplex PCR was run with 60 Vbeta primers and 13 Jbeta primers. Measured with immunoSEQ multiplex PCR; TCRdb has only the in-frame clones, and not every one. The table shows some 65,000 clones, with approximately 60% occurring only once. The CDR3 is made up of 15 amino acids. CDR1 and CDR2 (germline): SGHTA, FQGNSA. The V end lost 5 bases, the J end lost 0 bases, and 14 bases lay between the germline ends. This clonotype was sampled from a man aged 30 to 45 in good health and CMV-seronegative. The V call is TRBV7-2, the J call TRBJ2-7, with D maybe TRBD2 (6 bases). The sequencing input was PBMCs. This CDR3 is CASSPVAGNSYEQYF. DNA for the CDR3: TGTGCCAGCAGCCCAGTGGCGGGGAACTCCTACGAGCAGTACTTC.